A single sample is the source of the 8 T cell receptor beta chains below, sequenced in a study of CXCR3-negative and CXCR3-positive naive CD8 T cells (dated by TCRdb to the late 2010s). Antigens of these TCRs are unknown. Instrument on record: NextSeq 550. The Human TCR Profiling Kit (MiLaboratory) was used to prepare UMI-labeled 5' RACE TRB cDNA libraries. TCRdb reprocessed the reads and assigns one entry to each CDR3 protein sequence, leaving out DNA. The sample table records under 90,000 distinct CDR3 sequences. The biggest ten clones account for approximately 0.67% of the sample. Paper-wide results and their limitations: Compared with CXCR3-negative naive cells, CXCR3-positive naive cells had TRB CDR3s with higher hydrophobicity (lower Kidera factor 4), lower energy, and higher strength and volume indices.

The sample was naive CXCR3+ CD8+ T cells from blood. The cell subset or site label on this specimen signifies: CD45RO-CCR7+CD27+CD95- naive CD8+ T cells expressing CXCR3 (TNR3+). The receptor source for this set is a human donor in good health. Some clones in this sample may be carry-over from other donors' samples.

The chain couples TRBV12-3 or TRBV12-4 to TRBJ1-5. The CDR3 is made up of 11 amino acids. CDR3 loop: CASSFGPPQHF.

This sequence joins TRBV10-3 and TRBJ1-1; with no DNA, the TCRdb D assignment of TRBD1 cannot be verified. The CDR3 loop spans 13 amino acids. The V gene's germline CDR1 is ENHRY and CDR2 SYGVKD. The CDR3 is CAIADRTDTEAFF.

The chain joins TRBV29-1 to TRBJ2-1; without DNA, the TCRdb call of TRBD1 cannot be checked. Germline assignment: CDR1 SQVTM and CDR2 ANQGSEA. CDR3 length equals 12 residues. The CDR3 region is CSFDRRTNEQFF.

V gene TRBV19 combines with J gene TRBJ2-1. CDR1 is LNHDA, CDR2 SQIVND, per germline (reference sequence). The CDR3 consists of 13 residues. CDR3 in amino acids: CASSIGVYNEQFF.

The chain uses TRBV7-9 and TRBJ2-7; TCRdb's D gene call, TRBD2, goes unchecked for lack of DNA. The CDR3 sequence is 13 residues long. Germline V gene lookup returns CDR1 SEHNR and CDR2 FQNEAQ (reference sequence). The CDR3 sequence is CASSPAATYEQYF. Variable domain in full (rest from reference TRBV7-9 and TRBJ2-7): DTGVSQNPRHKITKRGQNVTFRCDPISEHNRLYWYRQTLGQGPEFLTYFQNEAQLEKSRLLSDRFSAERPKGSFSTLEIQRTEQGDSAMYLCASSPAATYEQYFGPGTRLTVT.

The chain recombines TRBV28 with TRBJ2-1; lacking DNA, the TRBD1 call made by TCRdb goes unchecked. Looked up from germline, CDR1 is MDHEN and CDR2 is SYDVKM. This CDR3 has 14 amino acids. The CDR3 loop is CASSPYPERDEQFF.

The chain employs TRBV7-2 and TRBJ1-5. Germline V gene lookup returns CDR1 SGHTA and CDR2 FQGNSA. This CDR3 region has 16 residues. CDR3 residues: CASSLGFGGSNQPQHF.

J is TRBJ2-1 and V is TRBV28; TCRdb lists TRBD2, though no DNA is available to test this call. The CDR3 loop spans 12 amino acids. Germline CDR1 and CDR2: MDHEN and SYDVKM. This CDR3 is CATSNPYNEQFF.